Sequencing of this TCR beta chain was carried out in a study of T cell responses to AZD1222 COVID-19 vaccine. CDR1 and CDR2 (germline): MNHEY, SVGAGI. The CDR3 loop spans 13 amino acids. The V gene lost 2 bases and the J gene lost 8 bases, with 12 bases spanning the gap. Libraries were prepared by immunoSEQ multiplex PCR; TCRdb keeps only in-frame clonotypes and omits some of them. Of 200,000 or so clones in the sample, 90% to 95% were seen once. As to this clone: Its antigen is currently unknown.

General study results and limits: It should be noted that donors were predominantly white British and more often female, and clonal diversity was possibly underestimated.

The chain is built from TRBV6-5 and TRBJ1-1, with a tentative D call TRBD1 (6 bases). Here the sequenced sample was peripheral blood, taken on day 0 of AZD1222 vaccination. This clonotype was sampled from an adult in good health. CDR3 amino acids: CASSYLNRVEAFF. CDR3 in DNA: TGTGCCAGCAGTTACCTTAACAGGGTCGAAGCTTTCTTT.